This paragraph covers one TCR beta chain sequence. The target antigen is unknown. This record comes from a study of blood T cells in healthy people across ages. Study observations and caveats: Unsorted PBMC material precluded a definitive naive versus antigen-experienced comparison. Significant beta diversity loss was already apparent by age approximately 38, declining roughly linearly.

V lost 5 bases and J 7 bases, leaving 11 bases between the germline ends. The CDR3 runs 12 residues. Germline V CDR1 and CDR2: SGHDT, YYEEEE. Each sample gave at least 7 million isolated PBMCs. The authors ran a second PCR of roughly 6 to 12 cycles using a sample-barcoded 5' primer and a J-beta primer mix. From the 5' RACE reads, TCRdb called clonotypes with MiXCR, one entry per CDR3 protein. Of about 1.8 million distinct CDR3 sequences in the sample, around 50% were seen once. This chain uses TRBV5-6 with TRBJ2-3; D gene ambiguous. The sequencing sample was made of blood. This receptor was taken from a woman aged 40 to 55 in good health. CDR3 DNA: TGTGCCAGCAGTTCCTGGGCTTATACGCAGTATTTT. Translating it yields CASSSWAYTQYF.